This TCR beta chain was found in a study of blood T cells in healthy people across ages. Whole-study results and caveats: The authors considered diversity estimates from one million T cells to be underestimates. In long-lived donors, naive CD4+ cell counts and diversity exceeded those of aged donors.

It was with a sample-barcoded 5' primer and a J-beta primer mix that a second PCR of roughly 7 to 12 cycles was run. TCRdb recomputed calls from the 5' RACE reads with MiXCR, one row per CDR3 protein. The table records about 680,000 distinct CDR3 sequences, 45% to 50% of them present only once. In the case of this clonotype: Its specificity is not known.

Germline V gives CDR1 DFQATT, CDR2 SNEGSKA (reference sequence). V was pared by 4 bases and J by 0 bases, with 13 bases between. This CDR3 is 15 amino acids long. Those donating, healthy Caucasian individuals from Russia, were aged roughly 6 to 90. Total RNA was isolated from each sample in quantities of at least 6 micrograms. The sample taken for sequencing was blood. The rearrangement links TRBV20-1 to TRBJ1-5; a weak D match, TRBD1 (6 bases). This sequence was found in a woman aged 60 to 75 in good health. In DNA form, the CDR3 reads TGCAGTGCTAATTTGGACAGTTATAGCAATCAGCCCCAGCATTTT. Translated, it gives CSANLDSYSNQPQHF.